A single sample gave rise to the 4 T cell receptor beta chains below, sequenced in a study of blood T cell repertoires in COVID-19. Measured with immunoSEQ multiplex PCR; TCRdb has only the in-frame clones, and not every one. This repertoire shows over 100,000 clones, about 90% found once; its top ten account for about 1.1%. The sequencing input was peripheral blood. Receptors were obtained from a human donor in a cohort sampled during active COVID-19.

In DNA, the CDR3 is TGTGCCAGCAGGACAGGGTTTGGCTACACCTTC. This encodes CASRTGFGYTF. V and J are TRBV6-5 and TRBJ1-2; 7 bases align to TRBD1. V shed 6 bases, J shed 7 bases, and the junction held 2 bases outside the gene matches. The CDR3 length is 11 residues. Germline CDR1 MNHEY, CDR2 SVGAGI.

This chain links TRBV19 with TRBJ1-2; TRBD1 matches at 7 bases. Germline CDR1 LNHDA, CDR2 SQIVND (reference sequence). This CDR3 spans 16 amino acids. Trimming took 4 bases from V and 0 from J; bases not matched to a gene: 8. CDR3 loop: CASSTLTGPANYGYTF. CDR3 sequence (DNA): TGTGCCAGTAGTACTCTGACAGGGCCGGCTAACTATGGCTACACCTTC.

The CDR3 here is CASSPGLAGGRETQYF. Here the CDR3 DNA reads TGTGCCAGTAGTCCCGGACTAGCGGGGGGGAGAGAGACCCAGTACTTC. V and J are TRBV19 and TRBJ2-5; 15 bases are a match to TRBD2. The CDR3 loop spans 16 amino acids. V dropped 5 bases and J dropped 4; count of bases not matched to a gene: 5. The germline V gene encodes CDR1 LNHDA and CDR2 SQIVND (reference sequence).

This chain connects TRBV11-3 to TRBJ2-4; D is ambiguous. V dropped 3 bases and J dropped 5 bases, with 5 bases sitting between them. The CDR3 totals 12 residues. Per germline, CDR1 SGHNT and CDR2 YENEEA. CDR3 loop: CASSFTENIQYF. CDR3 nucleotides: TGTGCCAGCAGCTTCACAGAAAACATTCAGTACTTC.